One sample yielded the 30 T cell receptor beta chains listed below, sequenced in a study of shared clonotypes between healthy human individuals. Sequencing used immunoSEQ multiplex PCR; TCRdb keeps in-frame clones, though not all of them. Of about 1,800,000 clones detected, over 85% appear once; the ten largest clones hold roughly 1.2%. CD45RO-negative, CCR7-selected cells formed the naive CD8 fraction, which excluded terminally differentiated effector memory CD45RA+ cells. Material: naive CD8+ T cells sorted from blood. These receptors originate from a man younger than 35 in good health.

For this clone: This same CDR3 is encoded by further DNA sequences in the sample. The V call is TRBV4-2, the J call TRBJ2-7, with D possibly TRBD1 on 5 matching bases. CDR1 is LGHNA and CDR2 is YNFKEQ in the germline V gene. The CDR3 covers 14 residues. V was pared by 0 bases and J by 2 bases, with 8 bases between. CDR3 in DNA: TGTGCCAGCAGCCAAGATAGGGGCCCCTACGAGCAGTACTTC. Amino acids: CASSQDRGPYEQYF.

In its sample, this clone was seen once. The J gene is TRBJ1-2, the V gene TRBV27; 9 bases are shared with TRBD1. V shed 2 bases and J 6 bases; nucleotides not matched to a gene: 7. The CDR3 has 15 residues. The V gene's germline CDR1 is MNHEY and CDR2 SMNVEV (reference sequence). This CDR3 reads CASSLLGQGRDGYTF. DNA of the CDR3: TGTGCCAGCAGTTTACTGGGACAGGGACGGGATGGCTACACCTTC.

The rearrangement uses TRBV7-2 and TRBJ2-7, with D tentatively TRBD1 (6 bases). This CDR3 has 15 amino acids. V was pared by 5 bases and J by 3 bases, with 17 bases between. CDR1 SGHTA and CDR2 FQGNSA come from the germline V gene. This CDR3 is CASSPGVGTGYEQYF. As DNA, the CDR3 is TGTGCCAGCAGCCCAGGGGTAGGAACTGGCTACGAGCAGTACTTC.

CDR3 DNA sequence: TGTGCCAGCAGTTACTCGACCACAGGGAACGAGCAGTACTTC. Residues: CASSYSTTGNEQYF. The chain combines TRBV6-6 with TRBJ2-7; a possible D gene is TRBD1 (6 bases). Germline V gene lookup returns CDR1 MNHNY and CDR2 SVGAGI (reference sequence). The CDR3 spans 14 residues. The V end lost 0 bases, the J end lost 5 bases, and 11 bases lay between the germline ends.

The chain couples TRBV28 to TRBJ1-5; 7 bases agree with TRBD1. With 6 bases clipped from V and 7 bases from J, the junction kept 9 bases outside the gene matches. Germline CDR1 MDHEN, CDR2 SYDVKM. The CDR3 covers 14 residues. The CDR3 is CASSPTGMGQPQHF. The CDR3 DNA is TGTGCCAGCAGCCCGACAGGGATGGGGCAGCCCCAGCATTTT.

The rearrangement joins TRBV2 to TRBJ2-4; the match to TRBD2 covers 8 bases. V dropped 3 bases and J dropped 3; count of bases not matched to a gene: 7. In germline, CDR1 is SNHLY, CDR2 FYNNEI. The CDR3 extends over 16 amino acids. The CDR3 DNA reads TGTGCCAGCAGTGACTTACTAGCGGTGGACAAAAACATTCAGTACTTC. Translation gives CASSDLLAVDKNIQYF.

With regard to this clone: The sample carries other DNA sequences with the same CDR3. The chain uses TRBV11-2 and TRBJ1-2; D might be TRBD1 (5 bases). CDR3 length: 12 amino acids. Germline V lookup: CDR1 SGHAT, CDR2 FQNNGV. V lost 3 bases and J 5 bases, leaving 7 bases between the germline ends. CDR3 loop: CASSLGGYGYTF. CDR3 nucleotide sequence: TGTGCCAGCAGCTTGGGGGGTTATGGCTACACCTTC.

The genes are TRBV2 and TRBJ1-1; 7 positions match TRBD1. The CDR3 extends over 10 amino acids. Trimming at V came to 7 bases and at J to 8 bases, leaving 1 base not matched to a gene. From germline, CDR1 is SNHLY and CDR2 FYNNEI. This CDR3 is CASKQGEAFF. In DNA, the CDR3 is TGTGCCAGCAAACAGGGGGAAGCTTTCTTT.

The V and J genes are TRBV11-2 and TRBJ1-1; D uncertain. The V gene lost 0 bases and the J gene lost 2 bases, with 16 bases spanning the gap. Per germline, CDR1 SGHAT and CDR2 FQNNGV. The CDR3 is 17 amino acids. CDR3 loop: CASSLDQFRHGNTEAFF. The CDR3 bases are TGTGCCAGCAGCTTAGATCAGTTTAGGCACGGCAACACTGAAGCTTTCTTT. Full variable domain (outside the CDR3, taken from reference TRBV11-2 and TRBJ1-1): EAGVAQSPRYKIIEKRQSVAFWCNPISGHATLYWYQQILGQGPKLLIQFQNNGVVDDSQLPKDRFSAERLKGVDSTLKIQPAKLEDSAVYLCASSLDQFRHGNTEAFFGQGTRLTVV.

The chain's CDR3 is CASSLSPGVALYEQYF. CDR3 sequence (DNA): TGTGCCAGCAGCTTGTCCCCTGGGGTAGCTCTCTACGAGCAGTACTTC. This chain joins TRBV5-5 and TRBJ2-7; no firm D call. V lost 1 base and J lost 3, with 17 bases in between. The CDR3 extends over 16 amino acids. Germline loops: CDR1 SGHKS, CDR2 YYEKEE (reference sequence).

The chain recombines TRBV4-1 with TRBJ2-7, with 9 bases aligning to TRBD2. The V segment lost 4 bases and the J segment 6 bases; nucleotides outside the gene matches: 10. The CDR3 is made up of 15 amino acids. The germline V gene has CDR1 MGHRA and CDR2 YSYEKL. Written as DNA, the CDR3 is TGCGCCAGCAGCCCATTAGCGGGAGCGGCCTCCGAGCAGTACTTC. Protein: CASSPLAGAASEQYF.

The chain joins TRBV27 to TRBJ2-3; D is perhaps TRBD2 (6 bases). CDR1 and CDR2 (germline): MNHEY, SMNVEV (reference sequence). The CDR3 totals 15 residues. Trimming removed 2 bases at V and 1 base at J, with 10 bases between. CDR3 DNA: TGTGCCAGCAGTTTAGAGTTAGCGGGCACAGATACGCAGTATTTT. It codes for CASSLELAGTDTQYF.

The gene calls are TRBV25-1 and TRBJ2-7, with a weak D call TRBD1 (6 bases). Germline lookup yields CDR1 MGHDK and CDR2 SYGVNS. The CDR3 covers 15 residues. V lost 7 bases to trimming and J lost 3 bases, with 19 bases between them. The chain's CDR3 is CASTTWAGQIYEQYF. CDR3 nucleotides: TGTGCCAGCACTACTTGGGCAGGACAGATCTACGAGCAGTACTTC.

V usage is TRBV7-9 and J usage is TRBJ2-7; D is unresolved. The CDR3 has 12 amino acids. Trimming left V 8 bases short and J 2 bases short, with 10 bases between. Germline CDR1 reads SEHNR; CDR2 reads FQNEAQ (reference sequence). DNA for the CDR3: TGTGCCAGCGCCCCCCACCCCTACGAGCAGTACTTC. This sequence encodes CASAPHPYEQYF.

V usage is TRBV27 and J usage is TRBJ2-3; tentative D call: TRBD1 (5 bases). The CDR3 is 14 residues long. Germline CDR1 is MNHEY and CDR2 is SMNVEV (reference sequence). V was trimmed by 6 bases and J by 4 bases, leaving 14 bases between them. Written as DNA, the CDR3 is TGTGCCAGCAGCTCCGCATGGGGCGCAGATACGCAGTATTTT. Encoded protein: CASSSAWGADTQYF.

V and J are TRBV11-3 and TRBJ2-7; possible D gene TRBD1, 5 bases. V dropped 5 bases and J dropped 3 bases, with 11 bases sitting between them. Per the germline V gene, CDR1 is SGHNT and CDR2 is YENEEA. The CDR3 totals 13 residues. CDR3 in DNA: TGTGCCAGCAGCATAAGGACACACTACGAGCAGTACTTC. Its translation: CASSIRTHYEQYF. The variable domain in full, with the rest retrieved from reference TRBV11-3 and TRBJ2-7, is EAGVVQSPRYKIIEKKQPVAFWCNPISGHNTLYWYLQNLGQGPELLIRYENEEAVDDSQLPKDRFSAERLKGVDSTLKIQPAELGDSAVYLCASSIRTHYEQYFGPGTRLTVT.

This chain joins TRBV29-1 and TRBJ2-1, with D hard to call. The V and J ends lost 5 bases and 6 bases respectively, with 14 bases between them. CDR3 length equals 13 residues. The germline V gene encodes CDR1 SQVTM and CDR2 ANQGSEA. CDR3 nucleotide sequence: TGCAGCGTTCAGAAGGGCATTCTCAATGAGCAGTTCTTC. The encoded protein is CSVQKGILNEQFF.

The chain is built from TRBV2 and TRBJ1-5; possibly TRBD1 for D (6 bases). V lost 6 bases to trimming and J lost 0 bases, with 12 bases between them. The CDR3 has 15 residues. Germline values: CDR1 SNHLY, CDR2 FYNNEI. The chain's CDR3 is CASRDSHYSNQPQHF. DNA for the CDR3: TGTGCCAGCAGGGACAGCCACTATAGCAATCAGCCCCAGCATTTT.

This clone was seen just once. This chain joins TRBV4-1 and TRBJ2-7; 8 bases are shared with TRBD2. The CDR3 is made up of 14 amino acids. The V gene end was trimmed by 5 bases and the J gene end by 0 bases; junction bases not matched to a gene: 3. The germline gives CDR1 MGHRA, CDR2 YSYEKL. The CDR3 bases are TGCGCCAGCAGCTACGGGAGGGCCTCCTACGAGCAGTACTTC. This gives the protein CASSYGRASYEQYF.

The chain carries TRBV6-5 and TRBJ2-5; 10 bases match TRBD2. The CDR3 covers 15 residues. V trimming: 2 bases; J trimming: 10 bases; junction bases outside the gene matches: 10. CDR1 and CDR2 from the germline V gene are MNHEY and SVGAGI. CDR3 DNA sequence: TGTGCCAGCAGTTACGAAGGTGCCCTAGCGGGGGACCAGTACTTC. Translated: CASSYEGALAGDQYF.

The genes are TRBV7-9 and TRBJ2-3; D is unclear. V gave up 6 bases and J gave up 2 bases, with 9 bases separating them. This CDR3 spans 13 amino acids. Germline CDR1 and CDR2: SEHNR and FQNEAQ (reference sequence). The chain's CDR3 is CASRRALTDTQYF. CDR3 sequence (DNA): TGTGCCAGCAGAAGGGCTCTCACAGATACGCAGTATTTT. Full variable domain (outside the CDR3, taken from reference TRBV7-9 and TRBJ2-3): DTGVSQNPRHKITKRGQNVTFRCDPISEHNRLYWYRQTLGQGPEFLTYFQNEAQLEKSRLLSDRFSAERPKGSFSTLEIQRTEQGDSAMYLCASRRALTDTQYFGPGTRLTVL.

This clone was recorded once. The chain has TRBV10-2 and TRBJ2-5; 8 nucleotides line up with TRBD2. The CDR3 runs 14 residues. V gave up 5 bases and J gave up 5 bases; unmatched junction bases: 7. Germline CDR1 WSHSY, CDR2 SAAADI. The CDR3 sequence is CASSIGTRRETQYF. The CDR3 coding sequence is TGCGCCAGCAGTATAGGGACTAGGAGGGAGACCCAGTACTTC.

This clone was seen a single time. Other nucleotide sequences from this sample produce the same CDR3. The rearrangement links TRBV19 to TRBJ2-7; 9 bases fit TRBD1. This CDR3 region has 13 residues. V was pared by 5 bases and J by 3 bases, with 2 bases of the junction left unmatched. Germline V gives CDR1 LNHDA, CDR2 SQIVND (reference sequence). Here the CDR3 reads CASSLTGGYEQYF. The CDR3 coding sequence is TGTGCCAGTAGTCTGACAGGGGGCTACGAGCAGTACTTC.

CDR3 coding DNA: TGTGCCAGCAGTCCGACAGACTCCTACGAGCAGTACTTC. Residues: CASSPTDSYEQYF. The V and J genes are TRBV6-5 and TRBJ2-7; tentative D call: TRBD1 (5 bases). CDR1 and CDR2 (germline): MNHEY, SVGAGI. Trimming removed 5 bases at V and 0 bases at J, with 8 bases between. The CDR3 is 13 amino acids.

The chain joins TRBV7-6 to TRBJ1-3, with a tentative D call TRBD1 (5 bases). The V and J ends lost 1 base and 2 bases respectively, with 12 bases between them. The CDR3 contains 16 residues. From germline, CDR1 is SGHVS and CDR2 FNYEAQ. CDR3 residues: CASSLGGGYAGNTIYF. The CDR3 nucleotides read TGTGCCAGCAGCTTAGGCGGGGGTTACGCTGGAAACACCATATATTTT.

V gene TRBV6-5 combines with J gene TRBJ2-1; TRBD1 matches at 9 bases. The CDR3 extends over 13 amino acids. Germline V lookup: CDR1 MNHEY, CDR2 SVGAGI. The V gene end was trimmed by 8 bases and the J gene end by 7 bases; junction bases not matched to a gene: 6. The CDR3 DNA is TGTGCCAGCCACTTACAGGGGGCAAATGAGCAGTTCTTC. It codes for CASHLQGANEQFF.

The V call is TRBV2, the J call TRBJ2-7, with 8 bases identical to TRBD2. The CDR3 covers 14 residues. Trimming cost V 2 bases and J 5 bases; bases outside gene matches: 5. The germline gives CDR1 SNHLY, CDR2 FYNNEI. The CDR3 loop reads CASSESGRGNEQYF. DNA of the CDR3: TGTGCCAGCAGTGAATCCGGGAGGGGGAACGAGCAGTACTTC.

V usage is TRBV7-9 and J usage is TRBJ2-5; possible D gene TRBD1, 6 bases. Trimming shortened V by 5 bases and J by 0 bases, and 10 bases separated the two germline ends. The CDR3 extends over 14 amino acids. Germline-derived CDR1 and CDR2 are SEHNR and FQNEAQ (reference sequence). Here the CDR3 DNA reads TGTGCCAGCAGCCACCGACAGGACCAAGAGACCCAGTACTTC. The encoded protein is CASSHRQDQETQYF. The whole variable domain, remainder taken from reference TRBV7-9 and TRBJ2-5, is DTGVSQNPRHKITKRGQNVTFRCDPISEHNRLYWYRQTLGQGPEFLTYFQNEAQLEKSRLLSDRFSAERPKGSFSTLEIQRTEQGDSAMYLCASSHRQDQETQYFGPGTRLLVL.

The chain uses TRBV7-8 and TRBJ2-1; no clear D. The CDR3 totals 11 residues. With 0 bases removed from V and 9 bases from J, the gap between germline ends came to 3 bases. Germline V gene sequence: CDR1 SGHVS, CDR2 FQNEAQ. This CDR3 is CASSLAPEQFF. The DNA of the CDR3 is TGTGCCAGCAGCTTAGCTCCTGAGCAGTTCTTC.

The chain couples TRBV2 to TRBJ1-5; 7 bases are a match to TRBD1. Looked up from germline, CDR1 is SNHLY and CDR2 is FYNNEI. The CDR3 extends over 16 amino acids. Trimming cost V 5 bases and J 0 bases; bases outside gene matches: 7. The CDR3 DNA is TGTGCCAGCAGTATCGGGACAGCAGTTAGCAATCAGCCCCAGCATTTT. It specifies CASSIGTAVSNQPQHF. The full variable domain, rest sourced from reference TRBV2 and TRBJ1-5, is EPEVTQTPSHQVTQMGQEVILRCVPISNHLYFYWYRQILGQKVEFLVSFYNNEISEKSEIFDDQFSVERPDGSNFTLKIRSTKLEDSAMYFCASSIGTAVSNQPQHFGDGTRLSIL.